Listed below are T cell receptor beta chains from one sample, sequenced in a study of blood T cell repertoires in COVID-19. TCRdb keeps only in-frame clones here, not all; method: immunoSEQ multiplex PCR. This repertoire shows 200,000 to 250,000 clones, approximately 90% found once; its top ten account for 0.7% to 0.85%. Sequenced sample: peripheral blood. These receptors were obtained from a man between 60 and 70 years old with COVID-19, enrolled during active disease. CDR3s include the opening cysteine and the closing phenylalanine or tryptophan. D genes are given only for firm matches. Clone size is not always given. Where it is, it says once, few, many or a class for expanded clones.

abundance | j_gene | d_gene | v_gene | CDR3nt | CDR3aa
- | TRBJ2-7 | - | TRBV28 | TGTGCCAGCAGGACGACAGGATCCTACGAGCAGTACTTC | CASRTTGSYEQYF
- | TRBJ2-7 | - | TRBV11-2 | TGTGCCAGCAGCTTAGCCGGTTCCGAGCAGTACTTC | CASSLAGSEQYF
few | TRBJ1-1 | TRBD1 | TRBV4-1 | TGCGCCAGCAGCCGAATTTTGACAGGGAGGCGGAACACTGAAGCTTTCTTT | CASSRILTGRRNTEAFF
- | TRBJ2-7 | - | TRBV15 | TGTGCCACCAGCAGGGACCGGGACATCTACGAGCAGTACTTC | CATSRDRDIYEQYF
- | TRBJ1-3 | - | TRBV5-5 | TGTGCCAGCAGCTTGTCCGGGAGCTCTGGAAACACCATATATTTT | CASSLSGSSGNTIYF
once | TRBJ2-3 | - | TRBV18 | TGTGCCAGCTCACCGTCGGGGGGCGGGACAGATACGCAGTATTTT | CASSPSGGGTDTQYF
- | TRBJ2-7 | - | TRBV7-8 | TGTGCCAGCAGCTTAGCGGCGGCAGGGCATGCCTACGAGCAGTACTTC | CASSLAAAGHAYEQYF
- | TRBJ2-7 | - | TRBV6-2/TRBV6-3 | TGTGCCAGCAGTTACTCGGGGTCGGGAGCGGACGAGCAGTACTTC | CASSYSGSGADEQYF
once | TRBJ1-1 | - | TRBV7-2 | TGTGCCAGCAGCTTATCTCAGGGGCAAATGAACACTGAAGCTTTCTTT | CASSLSQGQMNTEAFF
once | TRBJ2-7 | TRBD1 | TRBV5-5 | TGTGCCAGCAGCCCAGGGGGCGCGCCTTTCGAGCAGTACTTC | CASSPGGAPFEQYF
- | TRBJ2-2 | TRBD2 | TRBV7-2 | TGTGCCAGCAGCTTGGCGGGACTAGCGGGAGGGTCGGGGACCGGGGAGCTGTTTTTT | CASSLAGLAGGSGTGELFF
- | TRBJ1-5 | - | TRBV6-5 | TGTGCCAGCAGGGAGACCCTTAGCAATCAGCCCCAGCATTTT | CASRETLSNQPQHF
- | TRBJ2-7 | - | TRBV7-2 | TGTGCCAGCAGCTTAGGGGTTGTTTCGGGCGAGCAGTACTTC | CASSLGVVSGEQYF
- | TRBJ1-2 | - | TRBV12-3/TRBV12-4 | TGTGCCAGCAGCGCCGGGATTAACTATGGCTACACCTTC | CASSAGINYGYTF
- | TRBJ1-3 | - | TRBV14 | TGTGCCAGCAGCCAAGATCAGATCACCATATATTTT | CASSQDQITIYF
- | TRBJ2-5 | - | TRBV13 | TGTGCCAGCAGCTTAAGGGGAGAGACCCAGTACTTC | CASSLRGETQYF
- | TRBJ2-3 | - | TRBV18 | TGTGCCAGCTCACCGGTGGAGGGGCGGGGCACAGATACGCAGTATTTT | CASSPVEGRGTDTQYF
- | TRBJ2-3 | TRBD2 | TRBV4-2 | TGTGCCAGCAGCCCCGAGGGTACTAGCGGCCAAATGGGAGATACGCAGTATTTT | CASSPEGTSGQMGDTQYF
- | TRBJ2-3 | - | TRBV6-5 | TGTGCCAGCATCATCGGACTGATTAGCACAGATACGCAGTATTTT | CASIIGLISTDTQYF
- | TRBJ2-6 | - | TRBV21-1 | TGTGCCAGCAGCAAAGGGACAGACCCCCTCTCTGGGGCCAACGTCCTGACTTTC | CASSKGTDPLSGANVLTF
- | TRBJ1-6 | TRBD1 | TRBV5-6 | TGTGCCAGCAGCTTGGGGACAGGGTGGGAGTATAATTCACCCCTCCACTTT | CASSLGTGWEYNSPLHF
- | TRBJ2-3 | TRBD2 | TRBV2 | TGTGCCAGCAGTGAAGCGCGGGGGGGCAGCACAGATACGCAGTATTTT | CASSEARGGSTDTQYF
- | TRBJ2-2 | TRBD2 | TRBV7-2 | TGTGCCAGCACCGAACTAGCGGGAGGGCCTGGCGGGGAGCTGTTTTTT | CASTELAGGPGGELFF
once | TRBJ2-2 | - | TRBV6-5 | TGTGCCAGCAGTTACTACGGGACTCCTAACACCGGGGAGCTGTTTTTT | CASSYYGTPNTGELFF
- | TRBJ2-3 | TRBD2 | TRBV5-8 | TGTGCCAGCAGCTTGGGACTAGCGGGAGCGGTAGATACGCAGTATTTT | CASSLGLAGAVDTQYF
- | TRBJ2-2 | TRBD2 | TRBV11-2 | TGTGCCAGCAGCAGGGGGACTAGCGGGAGTGGGGTCGGGGAGCTGTTTTTT | CASSRGTSGSGVGELFF
- | TRBJ2-1 | TRBD2 | TRBV7-3 | TGTGCCAGCGGTCCTAGCGGGGGCTATGAGCAGTTCTTC | CASGPSGGYEQFF
- | TRBJ1-3 | - | TRBV10-3 | TGTGCCATCAGATTGGCAGGGCACGCTGGAAACACCATATATTTT | CAIRLAGHAGNTIYF
- | TRBJ2-7 | TRBD2 | TRBV6-6 | TGTGCCAGCACCCAAGGTGGGACTAGCGGCCACGAGCAGTACTTC | CASTQGGTSGHEQYF